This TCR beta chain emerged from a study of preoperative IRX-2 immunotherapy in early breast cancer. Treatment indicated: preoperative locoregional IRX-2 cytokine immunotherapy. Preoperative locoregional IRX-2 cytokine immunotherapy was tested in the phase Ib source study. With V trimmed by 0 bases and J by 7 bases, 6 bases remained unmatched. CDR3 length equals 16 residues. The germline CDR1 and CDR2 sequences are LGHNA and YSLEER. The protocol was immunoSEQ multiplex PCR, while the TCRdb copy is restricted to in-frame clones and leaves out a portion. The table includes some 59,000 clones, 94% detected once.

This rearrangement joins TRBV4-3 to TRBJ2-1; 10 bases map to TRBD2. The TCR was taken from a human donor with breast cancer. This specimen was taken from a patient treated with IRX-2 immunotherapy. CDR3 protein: CASSQDASGGRNEQFF. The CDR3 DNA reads TGCGCCAGCAGCCAAGACGCTAGCGGGGGTAGAAATGAGCAGTTCTTC.